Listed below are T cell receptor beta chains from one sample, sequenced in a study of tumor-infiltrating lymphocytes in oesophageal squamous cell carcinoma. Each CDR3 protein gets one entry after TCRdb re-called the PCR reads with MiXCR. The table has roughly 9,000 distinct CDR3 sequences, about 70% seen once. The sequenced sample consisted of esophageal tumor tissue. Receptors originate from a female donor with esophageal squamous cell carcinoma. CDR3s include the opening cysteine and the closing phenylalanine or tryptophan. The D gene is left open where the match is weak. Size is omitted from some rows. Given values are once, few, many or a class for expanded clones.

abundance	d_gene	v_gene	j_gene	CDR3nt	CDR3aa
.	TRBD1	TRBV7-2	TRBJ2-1	TGTGCCAGCAGCTGGACAGGGGGAGGAAGCGGGGTTTACAATGAGCAGTTCTTC	CASSWTGGGSGVYNEQFF
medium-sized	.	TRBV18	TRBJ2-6	TGTGCCAGCTCACCCGGACAGTCCTCTGGGGCCAACGTCCTGACTTTC	CASSPGQSSGANVLTF
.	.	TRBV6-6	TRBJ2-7	TGTGCCAGCAGTTACTCGTCCTCCCTAGGTTACGAGCAGTACTTC	CASSYSSSLGYEQYF
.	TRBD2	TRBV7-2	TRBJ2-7	TGTGCCAGCAGCTTGGGACTAGCGGATCCCCGCCACGAGCAGTACTTC	CASSLGLADPRHEQYF
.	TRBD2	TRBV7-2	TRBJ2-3	TGTGCCAGCAGCCGCCTGGCGGGAGGTGCAGATACGCAGTATTTT	CASSRLAGGADTQYF
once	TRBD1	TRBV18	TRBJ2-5	TGTGCCAGCTCAAGACGGACAGGGAATATGGAGACCCAGTACTTC	CASSRRTGNMETQYF
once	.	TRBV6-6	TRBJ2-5	TGTGCCAGCAGTCACCGGGACGGCAAAGAGACCCAGTACTTC	CASSHRDGKETQYF
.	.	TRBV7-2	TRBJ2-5	TGTGCCAGCAGCTTAACAGAAAGTTTTAGCAAAAAGTACTTC	CASSLTESFSKKYF
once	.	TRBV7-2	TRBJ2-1	TGTGCCAGCAGCCTCTTCTTGGGAAGTACATCCTACAATGAGCAGTTCTTC	CASSLFLGSTSYNEQFF
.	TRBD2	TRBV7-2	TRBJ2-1	TGTGCCAGCAGCTTAGTAGGCGGGAGGACCTACAATGAGCAGTTCTTC	CASSLVGGRTYNEQFF
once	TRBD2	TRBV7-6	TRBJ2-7	TGTGCCAGCAGCCCCCAGGGAGGGCCAGGATACGAGCAGTACTTC	CASSPQGGPGYEQYF
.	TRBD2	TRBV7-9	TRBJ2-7	TGTGCCAGCAGCTCCCACGGCGGGCGGGAGAACTACGAGCAGTACTTC	CASSSHGGRENYEQYF
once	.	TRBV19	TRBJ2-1	TGTGCCAGTAGTAACGCGCGCACCTCCTACAATGAGCAGTTCTTC	CASSNARTSYNEQFF
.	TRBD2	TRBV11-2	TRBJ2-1	TGTGCCAGCAGCCTAGCGGGAGAGTGGAATGAGCAGTTCTTC	CASSLAGEWNEQFF
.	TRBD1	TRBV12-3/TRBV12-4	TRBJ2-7	TGTGCCAGCAGTTTATGGGGACAGGGATCCGAGCAGTACTTC	CASSLWGQGSEQYF
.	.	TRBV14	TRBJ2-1	TGTGCCAGCAGCGCCGACTTCTACAATGAGCAGTTCTTC	CASSADFYNEQFF
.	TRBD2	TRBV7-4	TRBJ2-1	TGTGCCAGCAGCACATTCAGGGCGGGAGGACTCAATGAGCAGTTCTTC	CASSTFRAGGLNEQFF
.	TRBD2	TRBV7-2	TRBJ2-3	TGTGCCAGCAGCCCTGGGACTAGCGGGGGGGCGGAAGATACGCAGTATTTT	CASSPGTSGGAEDTQYF
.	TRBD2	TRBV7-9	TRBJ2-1	TGTGCCAGCAGCTCCCTGGGGCTAGCGGGAGGTTACAATGAGCAGTTCTTC	CASSSLGLAGGYNEQFF
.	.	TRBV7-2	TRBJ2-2	TGTGCCAGCACCCTCTATCGCGCCGGGGAGCTGTTTTTT	CASTLYRAGELFF
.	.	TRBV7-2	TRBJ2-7	TGTGCCAGCAGCTTAGGACAGGTTAACGAGCAGTACTTC	CASSLGQVNEQYF
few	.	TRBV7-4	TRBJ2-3	TGTGCCAGCAGCTTAGGAAAGGGGAGGCGGACAGATACGCAGTATTTT	CASSLGKGRRTDTQYF
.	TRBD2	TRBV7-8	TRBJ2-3	TGTGCCAGCAGCTTAGGCGCGGCGGGGGGGCCAGATACGCAGTATTTT	CASSLGAAGGPDTQYF
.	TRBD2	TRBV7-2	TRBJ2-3	TGTGCCAGCAGCATTAGCGGGAGCACAGATACGCAGTATTTT	CASSISGSTDTQYF
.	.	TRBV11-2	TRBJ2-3	TGTGCCAGCAGCGGCGCAGATACGCAGTATTTT	CASSGADTQYF
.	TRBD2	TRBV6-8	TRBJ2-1	TGTGCCAGCAGTCGGGACTACACTAACAATGAGCAGTTCTTC	CASSRDYTNNEQFF
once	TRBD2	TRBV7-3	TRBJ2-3	TGTGCCAGCAGCTTAACAGCGACTAGCGGGAGTGGGACAGATACGCAGTATTTT	CASSLTATSGSGTDTQYF
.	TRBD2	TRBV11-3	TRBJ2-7	TGTGCCAGCAGTCCCGGGACTAGCGACTACGAGCAGTACTTC	CASSPGTSDYEQYF
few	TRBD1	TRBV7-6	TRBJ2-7	TGTGCCAGCAGCCCTACAGGGGGCTACGAGCAGTACTTC	CASSPTGGYEQYF
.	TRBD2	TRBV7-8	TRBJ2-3	TGTGCCAGCAGCTTGGAGACTAGCGGCCCAAGCACAGATACGCAGTATTTT	CASSLETSGPSTDTQYF
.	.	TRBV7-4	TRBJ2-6	TGTGCCAGCAGCTCTAGTTCTGGGGCCAACGTCCTGACTTTC	CASSSSSGANVLTF
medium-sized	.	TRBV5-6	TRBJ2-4	TGTGCCAGCAGCTTGACGGGTTGGGGAAACATTCAGTACTTC	CASSLTGWGNIQYF
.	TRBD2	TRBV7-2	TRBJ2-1	TGTGCCAGCAGCTTAGATAGCGGGAGAGGGAGCAATGAGCAGTTCTTC	CASSLDSGRGSNEQFF
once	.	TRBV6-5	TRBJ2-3	TGTGCCAGCAGTTGGACTGGGGGTGGCGATACGCAGTATTTT	CASSWTGGGDTQYF
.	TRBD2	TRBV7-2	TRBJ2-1	TGTGCCAGCAGCTTAGCGACGGGAGGGCCACACAATGAGCAGTTCTTC	CASSLATGGPHNEQFF
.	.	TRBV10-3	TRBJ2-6	TGTGCCATCAGTGAGCCCCGCGGGGGCGGCTCTGGGGCCAACGTCCTGACTTTC	CAISEPRGGGSGANVLTF